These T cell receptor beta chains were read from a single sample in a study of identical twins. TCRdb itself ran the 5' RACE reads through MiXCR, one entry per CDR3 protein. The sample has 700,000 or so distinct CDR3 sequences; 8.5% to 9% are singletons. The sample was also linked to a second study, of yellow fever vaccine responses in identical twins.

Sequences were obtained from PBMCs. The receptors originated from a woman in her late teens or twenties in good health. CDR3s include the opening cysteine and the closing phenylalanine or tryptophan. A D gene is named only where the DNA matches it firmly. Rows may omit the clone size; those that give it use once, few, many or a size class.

DNA: TGTGCCAGCAGTTACTTAGGGACCTACTACGAGCAGTACTTC
CDR3: CASSYLGTYYEQYF
J: TRBJ2-7
length: 14
size: NA
D: NA
V: TRBV6-5

DNA: TGTGCCAGCAGCTTGCAGGGGGCCCCGAACACTGAAGCTTTCTTT
CDR3: CASSLQGAPNTEAFF
J: TRBJ1-1
length: 15
size: NA
D: TRBD1
V: TRBV11-2

DNA: TGTGCCAGCAGCTTAGGGGGTTTCGGAACCGGGGAGCTGTTTTTT
CDR3: CASSLGGFGTGELFF
J: TRBJ2-2
length: 15
size: few
D: NA
V: TRBV11-2

DNA: TGTGCCAGCAGCCACTCGGGACATTCAATTGAGCAGTACTTC
CDR3: CASSHSGHSIEQYF
J: TRBJ2-7
length: 14
size: many
D: NA
V: TRBV7-9

DNA: TGCGCCAGAACGGGAGTTCGGATGGATGAGCAGTTCTTC
CDR3: CARTGVRMDEQFF
J: TRBJ2-1
length: 13
size: few
D: NA
V: TRBV5-1

DNA: TGTGCCAGCAGACGGGACGGCTTTAGAGAAAAACTGTTTTTT
CDR3: CASRRDGFREKLFF
J: TRBJ1-4
length: 14
size: many
D: NA
V: TRBV28

DNA: TGTGCCAGCAGCGTAGGGCCTAGCGGGGTTTTCAATGAGCAGTTCTTC
CDR3: CASSVGPSGVFNEQFF
J: TRBJ2-1
length: 16
size: NA
D: TRBD2
V: TRBV9

DNA: TGTGCCAGCAGCTCCCTCACTTTTGACTATGGCTACACCTTC
CDR3: CASSSLTFDYGYTF
J: TRBJ1-2
length: 14
size: NA
D: NA
V: TRBV7-9

DNA: TGTGCCAGCGCTATTGGGGCAGCTCTTCGCACAGATACGCAGTATTTT
CDR3: CASAIGAALRTDTQYF
J: TRBJ2-3
length: 16
size: NA
D: NA
V: TRBV12-3/TRBV12-4

DNA: TGTGCCAGCAGCGCTCGCGCAGGGGGCTTAGGTGAAGCTTTCTTT
CDR3: CASSARAGGLGEAFF
J: TRBJ1-1
length: 15
size: many
D: TRBD1
V: TRBV9

DNA: TGTGCCAGCAGTGCGTCTGTAGGGAACACTGAAGCTTTCTTT
CDR3: CASSASVGNTEAFF
J: TRBJ1-1
length: 14
size: NA
D: NA
V: TRBV6-2/TRBV6-3

DNA: TGTGCCAGCAGGTTTCAGGGGGCCGAGCAGTACTTC
CDR3: CASRFQGAEQYF
J: TRBJ2-7
length: 12
size: NA
D: TRBD1
V: TRBV6-6

DNA: TGTGCCACCAGCACCCCCAGGAAGAACACTGAAGCTTTCTTT
CDR3: CATSTPRKNTEAFF
J: TRBJ1-1
length: 14
size: few
D: NA
V: TRBV15

DNA: TGTGCCAGCAGCTTGGGACAGGGGTTTGGAGAGACCCAGTACTTC
CDR3: CASSLGQGFGETQYF
J: TRBJ2-5
length: 15
size: many
D: TRBD1
V: TRBV11-2

DNA: TGTGCCAGCAGTGTTGGAATGGGGGACCAAGAGACCCAGTACTTC
CDR3: CASSVGMGDQETQYF
J: TRBJ2-5
length: 15
size: many
D: NA
V: TRBV2

DNA: TGTGCCAGCAAACAAGGGGGGGGCATGCGCCTCTACAATGAGCAGTTCTTC
CDR3: CASKQGGGMRLYNEQFF
J: TRBJ2-1
length: 17
size: few
D: NA
V: TRBV11-2

DNA: TGCAGTGCTAGAGAGGGAATGGCCAAAAACATTCAGTACTTC
CDR3: CSAREGMAKNIQYF
J: TRBJ2-4
length: 14
size: many
D: NA
V: TRBV20-1

DNA: TGTGCCAGCTCCCCTACAGGAGGGAAGGGCACTGAAGCTTTCTTT
CDR3: CASSPTGGKGTEAFF
J: TRBJ1-1
length: 15
size: NA
D: NA
V: TRBV18

DNA: TGTGCCAGCAGGGCCGGGACAGGGGGCTTTTTAGGCAATCAGCCCCAGCATTTT
CDR3: CASRAGTGGFLGNQPQHF
J: TRBJ1-5
length: 18
size: NA
D: TRBD1
V: TRBV28

DNA: TGTGCCAGCAATTCAGAAGTTCCCGGGGAGCTGTTTTTT
CDR3: CASNSEVPGELFF
J: TRBJ2-2
length: 13
size: NA
D: NA
V: TRBV3-1

DNA: TGCGCCAGCAGCCAAGAAGTCCCGTTAGGTGAGCAGTTCTTC
CDR3: CASSQEVPLGEQFF
J: TRBJ2-1
length: 14
size: many
D: NA
V: TRBV4-3

DNA: TGTGCCACCAGCAGAGATGGAAGTCTGGGAGACAGGGGGCCTAATGAGCAGTTCTTC
CDR3: CATSRDGSLGDRGPNEQFF
J: TRBJ2-1
length: 19
size: NA
D: TRBD1
V: TRBV15

DNA: TGTGCCAGCAGTTATTTTTCAGCGGGACAGGGCGAGCAGTACTTC
CDR3: CASSYFSAGQGEQYF
J: TRBJ2-7
length: 15
size: many
D: TRBD1
V: TRBV6-2/TRBV6-3

DNA: TGTGCCAGCAGCCCAGGACGGAGAGGCACAGATACGCAGTATTTT
CDR3: CASSPGRRGTDTQYF
J: TRBJ2-3
length: 15
size: NA
D: NA
V: TRBV7-2

DNA: TGTGCCAGCAGCGACAACCAAGCCTACGAGCAGTACTTC
CDR3: CASSDNQAYEQYF
J: TRBJ2-7
length: 13
size: many
D: NA
V: TRBV7-8

DNA: TGTGCCAGCAGTTACTCAGCTGCCGGGACTAGCGGGGTATTCTACGAGCAGTACTTC
CDR3: CASSYSAAGTSGVFYEQYF
J: TRBJ2-7
length: 19
size: NA
D: TRBD2
V: TRBV6-2/TRBV6-3

DNA: TGTGCCAGCAGCCAAGCCGGGCCCCAGGGTGGCAATGAGCAGTTCTTC
CDR3: CASSQAGPQGGNEQFF
J: TRBJ2-1
length: 16
size: few
D: NA
V: TRBV7-9

DNA: TGCAGTGCTAGAGATCGTATAGGTTCCCCGTATTTT
CDR3: CSARDRIGSPYF
J: TRBJ2-3
length: 12
size: NA
D: NA
V: TRBV20-1

DNA: TGTGCCACCCAGGACGGAGATAATTCACCCCTCCACTTT
CDR3: CATQDGDNSPLHF
J: TRBJ1-6
length: 13
size: NA
D: NA
V: TRBV19